A single sample is the source of the 17 T cell receptor beta chains below, sequenced in a study of T cells after yellow fever vaccination. Each CDR3 protein is one row after TCRdb ran MiXCR on the 5' RACE reads. The table records about 230,000 distinct CDR3 sequences, approximately 6.8% of them present only once. The source material was CD4+ T cells sorted from PBMCs, sampled on the day of the yellow fever booster vaccination. The receptor set was obtained from a man aged 25-40 years who received the YFV17D yellow fever vaccine.

This clonotype was recorded at least ten times. V usage is TRBV11-2 and J usage is TRBJ2-1; D possibly corresponds to TRBD2 (5 bases). Germline V CDR1 and CDR2: SGHAT, FQNNGV. Trimming pared 4 bases from V and 0 bases from J, leaving 19 bases between. This CDR3 contains 18 residues. For the CDR3, the DNA is TGTGCCAGCAGCTCCCGGGGAGCCGCTGGCTACTCCTACAATGAGCAGTTCTTC. Translation: CASSSRGAAGYSYNEQFF.

This clonotype was counted a few times. This chain connects TRBV30 to TRBJ2-7; perhaps D is TRBD1 or TRBD2 (5 bases each). Germline V lookup: CDR1 GTSNPN, CDR2 SVGIG (reference sequence). V was trimmed by 0 bases and J by 3 bases, leaving 12 bases between them. CDR3 length: 14 amino acids. The CDR3 coding sequence is TGTGCCTGGAGTGTCCTGCGTGGGGGCTACGAGCAGTACTTC. Translated: CAWSVLRGGYEQYF.

The V and J genes are TRBV7-2 and TRBJ2-5, with TRBD2 identical over 7 bases. CDR3 size: 15 residues. The junction had 14 bases not matched to a gene; V was cut back by 5 bases and J by 8 bases. Germline V lookup: CDR1 SGHTA, CDR2 FQGNSA. CDR3 sequence reads: CASSGSGRDLGTQYF. CDR3 DNA sequence: TGTGCCAGCAGCGGGTCAGGGAGGGACCTTGGTACCCAGTACTTC.

This clonotype occurred many times. V gene TRBV7-9 combines with J gene TRBJ2-7; TRBD2 might be the D (6 bases). This CDR3 is built from 15 residues. With 3 bases removed from V and 2 bases from J, the gap between germline ends came to 14 bases. CDR1 and CDR2 from the germline V gene are SEHNR and FQNEAQ (reference sequence). CDR3 amino acids: CASSLGWGEAYEQYF. The CDR3, as DNA: TGTGCCAGCAGCTTGGGGTGGGGGGAGGCCTACGAGCAGTACTTC.

This clonotype was detected ten times or more. This sequence joins TRBV28 and TRBJ2-7; 8 nucleotides align to TRBD2. Germline CDR1 is MDHEN and CDR2 is SYDVKM. There are 12 residues in the CDR3. CDR3 in DNA: TGTGTGGCGGGGGGACGGAGCTACGAGCAGTACTTC. It is translated as CVAGGRSYEQYF.

This rearrangement joins TRBV20-1 to TRBJ2-1, with TRBD2 identical over 9 bases. Germline V gene data show CDR1 as DFQATT and CDR2 as SNEGSKA (reference sequence). CDR3 length: 15 amino acids. With 3 bases clipped from V and 3 bases from J, the junction kept 6 bases outside the gene matches. The CDR3 nucleotides are TGCAGTGCTAGGCGTAGCGGGAGTGGCTACAATGAGCAGTTCTTC. It encodes CSARRSGSGYNEQFF.

The genes are TRBV11-3 and TRBJ2-1, with TRBD2 as a possible D gene (5 bases). The CDR3 is 15 amino acids. V lost 3 bases, J lost 9 bases, and 18 bases lay in between. Per germline, CDR1 SGHNT and CDR2 YENEEA. CDR3: CASSLGATGRTEQFF. For the CDR3, the DNA is TGTGCCAGCAGCTTGGGAGCGACTGGGAGAACTGAGCAGTTCTTC.

V and J are TRBV2 and TRBJ1-2; 9 nucleotides agree with TRBD1. This CDR3 contains 13 residues. V trimming: 6 bases; J trimming: 6 bases; junction bases outside the gene matches: 5. Germline values: CDR1 SNHLY, CDR2 FYNNEI. CDR3 amino acids: CASSLQGADGYTF. The DNA of the CDR3 is TGTGCCAGCAGCCTACAGGGGGCGGATGGCTACACCTTC.

At least ten counts were recorded for this clonotype. The chain combines TRBV20-1 with TRBJ2-7, with 10 bases matching TRBD1. Per germline, CDR1 DFQATT and CDR2 SNEGSKA (reference sequence). This CDR3 contains 12 residues. In DNA form, the CDR3 reads TGCAGACCGGGACAGGGGTCCTACGAGCAGTACTTC. Its protein is CRPGQGSYEQYF.

This clonotype was seen a few times. V is TRBV5-1 and J is TRBJ2-7; D might be TRBD1 (5 bases). From germline, CDR1 is SGHRS and CDR2 YFSETQ. This CDR3 has 16 amino acids. V dropped 1 base and J dropped 6 bases, with 20 bases sitting between them. For the CDR3, the DNA is TGCGCCAGCAGCTTGAGTCCTGCGACAGTCGGGCTCGAGCAGTACTTC. Encoded protein: CASSLSPATVGLEQYF.

The CDR3: CASSEDRGAFDEQFF. Written as DNA, the CDR3 is TGTGCCAGCAGTGAAGATCGGGGGGCGTTCGATGAGCAGTTCTTC. The V call is TRBV2, the J call TRBJ2-1; D perhaps matches TRBD2 (7 bases). V was clipped by 1 base and J by 8 bases, with 15 bases between them. CDR1 and CDR2 from the germline V gene are SNHLY and FYNNEI. This CDR3 comprises 15 residues. Together with reference TRBV2 and TRBJ2-1, the CDR3 gives the full variable domain: EPEVTQTPSHQVTQMGQEVILRCVPISNHLYFYWYRQILGQKVEFLVSFYNNEISEKSEIFDDQFSVERPDGSNFTLKIRSTKLEDSAMYFCASSEDRGAFDEQFFGPGTRLTVL.

The rearrangement links TRBV5-1 to TRBJ2-7, with a tentative D call TRBD2 (5 bases). The CDR3 contains 16 residues. Germline-derived CDR1 and CDR2 are SGHRS and YFSETQ. V was shortened by 4 bases and J by 0 bases, with 17 bases between the two germline ends. CDR3 DNA sequence: TGCGCCAGCAGCCCTCAGACCCCCCGGGGCTCCTACGAGCAGTACTTC. It yields the protein CASSPQTPRGSYEQYF.

The genes are TRBV7-2 and TRBJ1-5, with 8 bases fitting TRBD1. V shed 5 bases and J 6 bases; nucleotides not matched to a gene: 6. The germline CDR1 and CDR2 sequences are SGHTA and FQGNSA. The CDR3 has 14 residues. The CDR3 here is CASSPRTGTQPQHF. The CDR3 DNA sequence: TGTGCCAGCAGCCCGCGGACAGGGACTCAGCCCCAGCATTTT. Supplemented by reference TRBV7-2 and TRBJ1-5, the full variable domain reads GAGVSQSPSNKVTEKGKDVELRCDPISGHTALYWYRQSLGQGLEFLIYFQGNSAPDKSGLPSDRFSAERTGGSVSTLTIQRTQQEDSAVYLCASSPRTGTQPQHFGDGTRLSIL.

This clonotype was observed a few times. This chain uses TRBV20-1 with TRBJ2-4, with 8 bases fitting TRBD2. This CDR3 contains 18 residues. Per the germline V gene, CDR1 is DFQATT and CDR2 is SNEGSKA (reference sequence). Trimming at V came to 1 base and at J to 0 bases, leaving 11 bases not matched to a gene. The DNA for the CDR3 is TGCAGTGCTAGAGTGGATGCGGGAGGACGCCTAGCCAAAAACATTCAGTACTTC. Protein sequence: CSARVDAGGRLAKNIQYF.

V is TRBV12-5 and J is TRBJ1-4; D call uncertain. Trimming left V 1 base short and J 12 bases short, with 12 bases between. The CDR3 extends over 13 amino acids. Looked up from germline, CDR1 is LGHNT and CDR2 is FRNRAP. CDR3 region: CASGLEGMTELFF. CDR3 bases: TGTGCTAGTGGTTTGGAAGGGATGACGGAACTGTTTTTT.

The chain employs TRBV6-1 and TRBJ2-7; no clear D gene. Germline CDR1 and CDR2: MNHNS and SASEGT. CDR3 length: 15 residues. The V and J ends lost 6 bases and 1 base respectively, with 16 bases between them. The CDR3 nucleotides read TGTGCCAGCAGGAACGGTCCTACCCCTTCCTACGAGCAGTACTTC. This codes for CASRNGPTPSYEQYF.

There are many counts of this clonotype. The rearrangement links TRBV20-1 to TRBJ2-2; D is unresolved. Germline lookup yields CDR1 DFQATT and CDR2 SNEGSKA (reference sequence). This CDR3 has 13 residues. Trimming pared 5 bases from V and 6 bases from J, leaving 13 bases between. CDR3 sequence: CSAPYLTAGELFF. The CDR3 nucleotides read TGCAGTGCTCCTTACTTAACCGCCGGGGAGCTGTTTTTT.